This TCR beta chain appears in the sequencing data of a study of siplizumab effects on memory and regulatory T cells (dated by TCRdb to the late 2010s). At the level of the whole study: The effect of the anti-CD2 antibody siplizumab on alloreactive T-cell subsets was examined in allogeneic mixed lymphocyte reactions constructed from human PBMCs.

TCRbeta CDR3 sequencing was performed on sorted unstimulated T cells and on proliferating T cells recovered from mixed lymphocyte reactions. Fresh whole blood from over eight HLA-typed healthy donors served as the source for isolating PBMCs. To map where alloreactive clones came from, unstimulated CD4+ regulatory T cells were FACS-sorted. This clone was observed once. Which antigen it targets is not known. No base quality information exists; no much larger clone differs at one position. The library was built by means of the immunoSEQ multiplex PCR assay. Some 9.9 x 10^4 TCR templates per sample were assayed by the deep sequencing platform. Genomic DNA extracted from sorted T cells was the material used for TCRbeta CDR3 sequencing. In the original analysis: Clonal analysis of TCRbeta CDR3 data was done in the R programming language. Alloreactive CD4+ and CD8+ clones were defined by comparing unstimulated samples with post-reaction CFSE-low samples. By matching sequences to the repertoires of sorted unstimulated Treg and non-Treg cells, each alloreactive CD4+ clone was assigned a regulatory or non-regulatory origin. This is the immuneACCESS table as TCRdb keeps it, with only in-frame sequences that have V and J called. A part of the clones is gone; compared with another copy, unresolved V genes explain less than half, and the rest is unexplained. V, J and clone size reflect that table, while D and trimming were determined from the DNA. The sample profile shows 90,000 to 120,000 clones; around 94% of them were found once. The ten largest clones capture roughly 0.6% of the sample.

The CDR1 and CDR2 encoded by the germline V gene (reference sequence) are LNHDA and SQIVND. Reading from cysteine to phenylalanine, the CDR3 counts 15 amino acids. Only the CDR3 DNA is retained, 45 bases long and in frame from the first base. The junction carries 18 bases between V and J, which are trimmed by 5 bases and 5 bases respectively. Results the study describes overall, beyond this receptor: Compared with memory T cells, unstimulated naive T cells appeared more diverse, and naive cells seemed to make a substantial contribution to the alloresponse. The suppressive function of proliferating Tregs from siplizumab cultures was not functionally confirmed. Because sequences at frequencies below about 10^-5 were poorly captured, only a minor fraction of alloreactive clones could be mapped back to unstimulated subsets. Siplizumab significantly reduced the cumulative frequency of alloreactive sequences traceable to unstimulated CD4+ memory T cells. A naive or memory phenotype could not be assigned to roughly 80-95% of proliferating CD4+ or CD8+ clones. Among mappable alloreactive CD4+ clones, an average Treg-derived fraction of roughly 71% was observed with siplizumab, compared with 25% to 30% in control reactions.

Sequencing was performed on Tregs sorted from blood. The receptor's source is a human donor in good health. The receptor chain draws on TRBV19 and TRBJ2-5, with the D gene not confidently named. The CDR3 protein is CASSPRLRAQETQYF. At the DNA level, the sequence is TGTGCCAGTAGTCCGAGACTGCGTGCACAGGAGACCCAGTACTTC.